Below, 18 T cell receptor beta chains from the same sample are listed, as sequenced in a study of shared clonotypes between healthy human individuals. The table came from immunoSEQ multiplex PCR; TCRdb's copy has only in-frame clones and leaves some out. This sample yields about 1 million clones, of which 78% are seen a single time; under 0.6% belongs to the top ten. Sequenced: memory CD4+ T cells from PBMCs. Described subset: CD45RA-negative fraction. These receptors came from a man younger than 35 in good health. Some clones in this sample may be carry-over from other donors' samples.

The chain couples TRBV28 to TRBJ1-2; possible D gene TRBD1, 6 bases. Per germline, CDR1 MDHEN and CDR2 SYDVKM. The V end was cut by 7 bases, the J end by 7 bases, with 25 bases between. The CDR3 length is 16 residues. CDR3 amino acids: CASTLTGGQGISGYTF. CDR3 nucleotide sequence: TGTGCCAGCACCCTAACGGGTGGGCAGGGGATCTCTGGCTACACCTTC.

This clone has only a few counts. The CDR3 reads CASSDSLALYGYTF. DNA of the CDR3: TGTGCCAGCAGTGATTCTCTTGCGCTCTATGGCTACACCTTC. The chain is built from TRBV25-1 and TRBJ1-2, with D uncertain. This CDR3 is built from 14 residues. The germline V gene has CDR1 MGHDK and CDR2 SYGVNS. Trimming took 3 bases from V and 4 from J, leaving 12 bases between them.

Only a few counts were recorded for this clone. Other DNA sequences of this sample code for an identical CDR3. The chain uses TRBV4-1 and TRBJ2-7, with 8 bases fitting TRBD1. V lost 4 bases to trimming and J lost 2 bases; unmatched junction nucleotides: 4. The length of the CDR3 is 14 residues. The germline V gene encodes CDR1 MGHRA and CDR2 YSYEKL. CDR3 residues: CASSLGQGPYEQYF. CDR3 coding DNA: TGCGCCAGCAGCCTCGGACAGGGCCCCTACGAGCAGTACTTC.

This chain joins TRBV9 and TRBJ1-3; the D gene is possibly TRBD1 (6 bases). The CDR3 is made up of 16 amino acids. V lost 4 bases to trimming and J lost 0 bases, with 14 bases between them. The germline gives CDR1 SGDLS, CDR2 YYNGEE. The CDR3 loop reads CASSSTGPSSGNTIYF. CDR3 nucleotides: TGTGCCAGCAGCAGTACAGGGCCGAGCTCTGGAAACACCATATATTTT. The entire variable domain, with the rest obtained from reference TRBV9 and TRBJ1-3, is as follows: DSGVTQTPKHLITATGQRVTLRCSPRSGDLSVYWYQQSLDQGLQFLIQYYNGEERAKGNILERFSAQQFPDLHSELNLSSLELGDSALYFCASSSTGPSSGNTIYFGEGSWLTVV.

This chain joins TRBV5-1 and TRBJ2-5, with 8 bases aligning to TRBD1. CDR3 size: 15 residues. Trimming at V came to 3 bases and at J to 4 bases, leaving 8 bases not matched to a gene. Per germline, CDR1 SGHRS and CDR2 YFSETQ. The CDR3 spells CASSSSGTGGETQYF. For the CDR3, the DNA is TGCGCCAGCAGCTCTTCCGGGACAGGAGGAGAGACCCAGTACTTC.

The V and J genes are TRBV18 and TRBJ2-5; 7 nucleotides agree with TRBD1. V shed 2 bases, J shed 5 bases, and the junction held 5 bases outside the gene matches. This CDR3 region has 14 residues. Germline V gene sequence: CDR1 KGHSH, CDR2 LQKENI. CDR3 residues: CASSPKTGKETQYF. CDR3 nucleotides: TGTGCCAGCTCACCAAAGACAGGGAAGGAGACCCAGTACTTC. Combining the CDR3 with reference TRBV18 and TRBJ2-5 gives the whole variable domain NAGVMQNPRHLVRRRGQEARLRCSPMKGHSHVYWYRQLPEEGLKFMVYLQKENIIDESGMPKERFSAEFPKEGPSILRIQQVVRGDSAAYFCASSPKTGKETQYFGPGTRLLVL.

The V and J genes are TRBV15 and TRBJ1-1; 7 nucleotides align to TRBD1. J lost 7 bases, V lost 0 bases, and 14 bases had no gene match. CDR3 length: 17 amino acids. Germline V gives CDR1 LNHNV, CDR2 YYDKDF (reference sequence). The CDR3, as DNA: TGTGCCACCAGCAGAGATTTGGGGAACAGGGGCCAACTTGAAGCTTTCTTT. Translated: CATSRDLGNRGQLEAFF.

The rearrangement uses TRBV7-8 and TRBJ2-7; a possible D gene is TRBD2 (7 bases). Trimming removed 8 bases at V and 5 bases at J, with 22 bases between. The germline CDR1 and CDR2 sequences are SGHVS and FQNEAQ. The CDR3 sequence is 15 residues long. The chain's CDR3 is CASYYPGGGVHEQYF. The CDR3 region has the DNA TGTGCCAGCTATTACCCTGGAGGGGGGGTTCACGAGCAGTACTTC.

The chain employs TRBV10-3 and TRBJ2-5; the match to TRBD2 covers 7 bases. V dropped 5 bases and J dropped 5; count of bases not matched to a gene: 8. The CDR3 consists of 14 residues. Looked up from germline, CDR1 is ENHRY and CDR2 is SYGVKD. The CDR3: CAISPDWEGETQYF. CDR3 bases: TGTGCCATCAGTCCCGATTGGGAGGGGGAGACCCAGTACTTC.

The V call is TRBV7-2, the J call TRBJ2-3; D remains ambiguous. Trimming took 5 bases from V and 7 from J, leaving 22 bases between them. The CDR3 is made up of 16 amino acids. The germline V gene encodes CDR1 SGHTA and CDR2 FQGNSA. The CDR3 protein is CASSPGIRRTGYTQYF. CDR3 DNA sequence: TGTGCCAGCAGCCCAGGTATCCGCAGGACCGGATATACGCAGTATTTT.

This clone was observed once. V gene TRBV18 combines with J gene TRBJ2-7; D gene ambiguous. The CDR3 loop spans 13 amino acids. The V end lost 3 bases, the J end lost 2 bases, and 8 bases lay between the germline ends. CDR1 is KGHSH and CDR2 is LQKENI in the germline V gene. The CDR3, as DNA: TGTGCCAGCTCACCCCCCTCAACCTACGAGCAGTACTTC. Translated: CASSPPSTYEQYF.

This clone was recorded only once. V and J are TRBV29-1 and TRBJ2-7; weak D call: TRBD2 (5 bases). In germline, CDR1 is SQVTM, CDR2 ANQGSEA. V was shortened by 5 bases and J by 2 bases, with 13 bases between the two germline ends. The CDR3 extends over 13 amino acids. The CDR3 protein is CSVCKAEAYEQYF. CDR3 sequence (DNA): TGCAGCGTTTGCAAAGCGGAGGCCTACGAGCAGTACTTC.

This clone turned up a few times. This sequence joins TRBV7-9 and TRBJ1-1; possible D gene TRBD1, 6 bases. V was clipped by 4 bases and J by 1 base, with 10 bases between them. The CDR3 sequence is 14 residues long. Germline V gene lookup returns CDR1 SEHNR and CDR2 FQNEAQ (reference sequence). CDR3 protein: CASSSGVRNTEAFF. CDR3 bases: TGTGCCAGCAGCTCAGGGGTGAGGAACACTGAAGCTTTCTTT.

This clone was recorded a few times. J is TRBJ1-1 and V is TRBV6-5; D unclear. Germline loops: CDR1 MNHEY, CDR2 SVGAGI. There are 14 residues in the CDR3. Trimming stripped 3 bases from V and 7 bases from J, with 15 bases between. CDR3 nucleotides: TGTGCCAGCAGTTATGAGCGGGGAGGTGTTGAAGCTTTCTTT. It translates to CASSYERGGVEAFF.

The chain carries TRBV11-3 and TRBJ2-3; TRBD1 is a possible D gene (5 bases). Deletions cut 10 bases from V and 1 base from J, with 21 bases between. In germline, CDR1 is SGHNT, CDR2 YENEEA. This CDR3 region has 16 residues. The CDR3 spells CANFGGASSGTDTQYF. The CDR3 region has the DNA TGTGCCAACTTTGGTGGGGCGTCATCTGGCACAGATACGCAGTATTTT.

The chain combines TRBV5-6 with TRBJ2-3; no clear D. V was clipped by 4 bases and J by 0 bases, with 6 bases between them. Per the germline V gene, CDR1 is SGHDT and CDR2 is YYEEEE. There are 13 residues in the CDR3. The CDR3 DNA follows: TGTGCCAGCAGCACCCTCAGCACAGATACGCAGTATTTT. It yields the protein CASSTLSTDTQYF.

The CDR3 bases are TGTGCCAGCAGCCCCCTGAGCGGGGAGCTGTTTTTT. Amino acid sequence: CASSPLSGELFF. V usage is TRBV4-2 and J usage is TRBJ2-2, with D unresolved. The CDR3 extends over 12 amino acids. Germline CDR1 and CDR2: LGHNA and YNFKEQ. Trimming shortened V by 4 bases and J by 7 bases, and 7 bases separated the two germline ends.

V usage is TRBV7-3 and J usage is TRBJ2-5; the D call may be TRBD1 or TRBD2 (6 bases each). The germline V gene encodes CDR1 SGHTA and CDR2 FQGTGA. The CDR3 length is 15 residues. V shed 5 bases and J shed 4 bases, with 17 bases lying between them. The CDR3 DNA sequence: TGTGCCAGCAGCCCAGGGGCGGGATGGGCAGAGACCCAGTACTTC. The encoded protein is CASSPGAGWAETQYF.